This entry concerns a single T cell receptor (beta chain). This clonotype was found many times. Its antigen remains unidentified. Base-call qualities are not available, and no considerably larger clone is one nucleotide away. The entry originates in a study of CD8 T cells in ankylosing spondylitis (TCRdb year 2017). The study in broad terms: The study set out to find disease-linked TCR variants by profiling T cell receptor beta repertoires in ankylosing spondylitis patients and healthy donors. Samples of peripheral blood were taken, and for ankylosing spondylitis patients, synovial fluid was collected as well. The full study cohort comprised roughly 24 ankylosing spondylitis patients and roughly 100 healthy donors. What the work shows at the level of the full study, not this receptor alone: Blood from ankylosing spondylitis patients appeared to be characterized by a TCR beta motif composed of eight highly homologous amino acid variants. A CD8+ phenotype was shown by the disease-linked clones, which were found at relatively low frequencies in peripheral blood. Some motif variants were previously reported in synovial fluid and blood of reactive arthritis patients, suggesting common disease-initiation mechanisms. The disease-linked clones were reported as significantly enriched in matched synovial fluid samples from ankylosing spondylitis patients.

CDR1 is given as DFQATT and CDR2 as SNEGSKA, both from the germline V gene (reference sequence). Clipping removes 3 bases from V and 9 bases from J, with 8 as the unmatched junction base count. The CDR3 holds 14 amino acids from the cysteine to the phenylalanine. Left in the record is the CDR3 DNA by itself, 42 bases read in frame from the first base. For sequencing, an Illumina HiSeq 2500 was employed. TCR beta libraries were prepared by quantitative 5'-RACE with molecular barcodes. Turning to the authors' computational methods: Disease-linked TCR variants were identified with a new computational method built on a probabilistic model of VDJ rearrangement. In-frame beta chains were kept once TCRdb had trimmed the public reads at Q25 with fastp and called clones with MiXCR. Each CDR3 protein gets just one entry, which takes the most common genes and DNA from the rows behind it. It is TCRdb's table, rather than the study itself, that gives the V and J calls and clone size. The sample table holds approximately 540,000 distinct CDR3 sequences, of which about 12% were seen once. The leading ten clones occupy under 7.5% of the sample.

The sequenced material came from blood, either unsorted or a sorted T cell fraction (not recorded which). Recombination connected TRBV20-1 to TRBJ2-5, with TRBD2 matching 12 junction bases. The clonotype originates from a male donor with ankylosing spondylitis. The DNA reads as follows: TGCAGTGCTAGCTGGACTAGCGGGGAGGGGGCCCAGTACTTC. Translated, this is CSASWTSGEGAQYF.